Listed below are T cell receptor beta chains from one sample, sequenced in a study of T cells after yellow fever vaccination. TCRdb passed the 5' RACE reads through MiXCR, listing each CDR3 protein once. In the table there are 550,000 or so distinct CDR3 sequences, 19% of which are singletons. Sequences were derived from PBMCs, sampled 15 days after the yellow fever booster vaccination. Receptor source: a man aged 30 to 45 who received the YFV17D yellow fever vaccine. CDR3s include the opening cysteine and the closing phenylalanine or tryptophan. Expanded clones get a size class; other rows say once, few or many, or leave the size out.

abundance	v_gene	j_gene	CDR3aa
many	TRBV5-4	TRBJ2-1	CASSLMTSGGNEQFF
many	TRBV30	TRBJ1-1	CAWSEQPHTEAFF
few	TRBV3-1	TRBJ2-1	CASSPPAQNNEQFF
few	TRBV7-2	TRBJ2-7	CASSSGGWTEQYF
NA	TRBV15	TRBJ2-5	CATSEGTSGSVTQYF
NA	TRBV11-1	TRBJ2-1	CASSLALGTSRTYNEQFF
NA	TRBV20-1	TRBJ2-1	CSASLAGNEQFF
NA	TRBV12-3/TRBV12-4	TRBJ1-2	CASSLGQSYGYTF
NA	TRBV3-1	TRBJ2-3	CASSQDQTTQYF
NA	TRBV18	TRBJ1-4	CASSPSPGRGKLFF
NA	TRBV25-1	TRBJ2-1	CASSESRIAGFYNEQFF
NA	TRBV20-1	TRBJ2-3	CSARVAKKPDTQYF
few	TRBV10-3	TRBJ2-1	CAISRLAGDNEQFF
NA	TRBV7-9	TRBJ2-7	CASSLTDRPPYEQYF
NA	TRBV6-1	TRBJ2-3	CASSNRAESTDTQYF
few	TRBV7-9	TRBJ2-1	CASSTGNEQFF
few	TRBV6-5	TRBJ2-7	CASSYSGWTGDSYEQYF
few	TRBV25-1	TRBJ1-5	CASSEQGKGPQHF
NA	TRBV25-1	TRBJ2-6	CASSEVSPPRANVLTF
few	TRBV5-5	TRBJ2-4	CASSLLGLAKNIQYF
NA	TRBV10-2	TRBJ2-5	CASSEIAGGAQYF
NA	TRBV6-5	TRBJ2-7	CASSSREPYEQYF
many	TRBV12-3/TRBV12-4	TRBJ2-3	CASSDRVTDTQYF
few	TRBV20-1	TRBJ2-7	CSARDLAGGSYEQYF
few	TRBV3-1	TRBJ1-1	CASSQWTRMNTEAFF
NA	TRBV7-6	TRBJ2-3	CASIKTEGWADTQYF
NA	TRBV20-1	TRBJ2-1	CSARVPQPPNEQFF
NA	TRBV6-5	TRBJ2-3	CASSYFGIKADTQYF
NA	TRBV10-1	TRBJ2-1	CASSEPGLANNEQFF
NA	TRBV24-1	TRBJ2-5	CATGVAGGETQYF
once	TRBV5-1	TRBJ2-1	CASSFGDPYTEQFF
NA	TRBV12-3/TRBV12-4	TRBJ2-5	CASSRLLAGETQYF
few	TRBV27	TRBJ2-3	CASSLYTGGKDTQYF
NA	TRBV20-1	TRBJ1-5	CSARSWFGQPQHF
few	TRBV18	TRBJ1-4	CASSPRAIEKLFF
few	TRBV18	TRBJ2-5	CASSHLEQETQYF
few	TRBV6-2/TRBV6-3	TRBJ2-7	CASSYSVKNFYEQYF
once	TRBV29-1	TRBJ1-4	CSVVPGSNEKLFF
few	TRBV12-3/TRBV12-4	TRBJ2-1	CASSPDPGSIGEQFF
NA	TRBV5-6	TRBJ2-7	CASSLAGGEYEQYF
NA	TRBV7-6	TRBJ2-7	CASSRGPDEQYF
few	TRBV20-1	TRBJ2-1	CSANTGTSGINEQFF
NA	TRBV21-1	TRBJ2-7	CASSNPHRLLAAENSYEQYF
few	TRBV3-1	TRBJ2-7	CASSQGSGGAYSYEQYF
many	TRBV5-1	TRBJ2-7	CASSLAGTNAYEQYF
few	TRBV7-6	TRBJ2-7	CASSVEGTGSYEQYF
few	TRBV30	TRBJ1-2	CAWRSPGYGYTF
NA	TRBV29-1	TRBJ2-6	CSVGWDTNSGANVLTF